The clone carrying this T cell receptor beta chain occurred many times. The antigen is unknown. Stable disease denoted Graves' hyperthyroidism without ophthalmopathy progression within 18 months. CDR1 and CDR2 from the germline V gene are SQVTM and ANQGSEA. After removal of 7 bases from V and 7 bases from J, the junction contained 7 bases not matched to a gene. The CDR3 covers 15 residues. TCR beta CDR3 regions were amplified from RNA. First-round RT-PCR with HTBI primers amplified the TCR CDR3 region. Using its own MiXCR run on the multiplex PCR reads, TCRdb lists one record per CDR3 protein. Of under 650,000 distinct CDR3 sequences detected, 15% to 20% appear once; the ten largest clones hold 3.8%. These data belong to a study of T cells in Graves' hyperthyroidism and ophthalmopathy. Study context: It was at initial diagnosis, before any treatment, that peripheral blood was collected.

The study, taken as a whole, reports: Ophthalmopathy stood apart from stable hyperthyroidism in a 13 V-J model.

Sequencing was carried out using blood. The rearrangement joins TRBV29-1 to TRBJ2-2, with TRBD2 matching over 15 bases. This clonotype was sampled from a woman aged 25 to 39 with Graves' hyperthyroidism. The CDR3 DNA sequence: TGCAGCGGAGGACTAGCGGGAGGGCCAGGCGGGGAGCTGTTTTTT. Translation: CSGGLAGGPGGELFF.